The sequence of this T cell receptor beta chain was determined in a study of shared T cell receptors in the human thymus. Sequenced by immunoSEQ multiplex PCR; TCRdb stores in-frame clones only, minus some. The sample shows fewer than 700,000 clones, around 89% of them seen only once. Trimming pared 2 bases from V and 5 bases from J, leaving 15 bases between. Looked up from germline, CDR1 is MDHEN and CDR2 is SYDVKM. The CDR3 loop spans 16 amino acids. These data were also filed under a second study, of human thymus T cells. That work contributes: Related studies noted strongly shared thymic repertoires across unrelated people.

The chain recombines TRBV28 with TRBJ2-2, with D possibly being TRBD2 (6 bases). What was sequenced was thymocytes. This sequence was found in a boy under three years old with a congenital heart defect. DNA of the CDR3: TGTGCCAGCAGTTTACCCGGGACTGGGGGGACCGGGGAGCTGTTTTTT. This sequence encodes CASSLPGTGGTGELFF.